The 21 T cell receptor beta chains listed next were all sequenced from one sample in a study of cytomegalovirus exposure and HLA in healthy donors. It was with 60 Vbeta and 13 Jbeta primers that the PCR ran. Using immunoSEQ multiplex PCR, the repertoire was profiled, and TCRdb retains in-frame clones only, with some absent. The sample has roughly 170,000 clones; approximately 77% are singletons. Sequenced material: PBMCs. These receptors were taken from a female donor in good health and CMV-seronegative.

V and J are TRBV9 and TRBJ1-1; maybe TRBD1 (5 bases). V was trimmed by 0 bases and J by 2 bases, leaving 23 bases between them. This CDR3 region has 19 residues. The germline CDR1 and CDR2 sequences are SGDLS and YYNGEE. Written as DNA, the CDR3 is TGTGCCAGCAGCGTAGGGATTCAGGGCAGGGCCCCTCAAAACACTGAAGCTTTCTTT. Protein: CASSVGIQGRAPQNTEAFF.

This chain connects TRBV2 to TRBJ2-2; 8 bases line up with TRBD1. V shed 2 bases, J shed 2 bases, and the junction held 1 base outside the gene matches. CDR1 SNHLY and CDR2 FYNNEI come from the germline V gene. This CDR3 is built from 15 residues. The CDR3 DNA reads TGTGCCAGCAGTGAACAGGGGGCAAACACCGGGGAGCTGTTTTTT. Protein product: CASSEQGANTGELFF. Full variable domain (remainder filled in from reference TRBV2 and TRBJ2-2): EPEVTQTPSHQVTQMGQEVILRCVPISNHLYFYWYRQILGQKVEFLVSFYNNEISEKSEIFDDQFSVERPDGSNFTLKIRSTKLEDSAMYFCASSEQGANTGELFFGEGSRLTVL.

The sample holds a few counts of this clone. The chain joins TRBV4-2 to TRBJ2-3; 10 bases agree with TRBD1. The CDR3 covers 17 residues. With V trimmed by 1 base and J by 2 bases, 6 bases remained unmatched. Germline CDR1 reads LGHNA; CDR2 reads YNFKEQ. CDR3 protein: CASSQGGQGSFTDTQYF. The CDR3 nucleotides read TGTGCCAGCAGCCAAGGGGGACAGGGGTCCTTCACAGATACGCAGTATTTT.

This chain joins TRBV5-1 and TRBJ1-4, with unresolved D. The CDR3 is 12 residues long. V was trimmed by 4 bases and J by 8 bases, leaving 9 bases between them. CDR1 is SGHRS, CDR2 YFSETQ, per germline. The CDR3 DNA reads TGCGCCAGCAGCGAGGTCGGGGAAAAACTGTTTTTT. Its translation: CASSEVGEKLFF.

The genes are TRBV10-2 and TRBJ1-3; a weak D match, TRBD1 (5 bases). Trimming removed 2 bases at V and 2 bases at J, with 7 bases between. Germline CDR1 and CDR2: WSHSY and SAAADI. This CDR3 has 14 residues. The CDR3 DNA reads TGCGCCAGCAGTGAGCCAGGGCCTGGAAACACCATATATTTT. Translated, it gives CASSEPGPGNTIYF.

This chain connects TRBV5-1 to TRBJ2-5, with 9 bases matching TRBD2. CDR3 length equals 14 residues. Germline CDR1 SGHRS, CDR2 YFSETQ. Unmatched junction bases numbered 2, after V lost 0 bases and J lost 5 bases. CDR3 sequence reads: CASSLGGGAETQYF. CDR3 bases: TGCGCCAGCAGCTTGGGCGGGGGGGCCGAGACCCAGTACTTC.

The gene calls are TRBV9 and TRBJ2-7; the match to TRBD1 covers 8 bases. J lost 3 bases, V lost 2 bases, and 7 bases had no gene match. Germline V gives CDR1 SGDLS, CDR2 YYNGEE. CDR3 length: 15 amino acids. This CDR3 reads CASSVRTGFFYEQYF. The CDR3 DNA is TGTGCCAGCAGCGTGCGGACAGGGTTCTTCTACGAGCAGTACTTC.

The chain is built from TRBV5-1 and TRBJ2-1, with 10 bases identical to TRBD2. V shed 2 bases and J 9 bases; nucleotides not matched to a gene: 8. This CDR3 is built from 15 residues. Germline assignment: CDR1 SGHRS and CDR2 YFSETQ. The CDR3 nucleotides read TGCGCCAGCAGCTTATCGCTAGCGGGAGCGGGTGAGCAGTTCTTC. Translated, it gives CASSLSLAGAGEQFF. The full variable domain, its missing parts supplied by reference TRBV5-1 and TRBJ2-1, is KAGVTQTPRYLIKTRGQQVTLSCSPISGHRSVSWYQQTPGQGLQFLFEYFSETQRNKGNFPGRFSGRQFSNSRSEMNVSTLELGDSALYLCASSLSLAGAGEQFFGPGTRLTVL.

This chain connects TRBV4-3 to TRBJ2-3; TRBD2 matches 13 bases. The CDR3 length is 20 residues. Germline trimming cut 5 bases from V and 3 bases from J; bases unmatched to any gene: 17. Germline V gives CDR1 LGHNA, CDR2 YSLEER. The CDR3 region has the DNA TGCGCCAGCAGCTCCCTGGGGGTAACTAGCGGGAGGGGCCGGACAGATACGCAGTATTTT. Residues: CASSSLGVTSGRGRTDTQYF.

This clone was seen once. The chain recombines TRBV7-2 with TRBJ2-1; 8 bases map to TRBD2. The germline CDR1 and CDR2 sequences are SGHTA and FQGNSA. Losses at the gene ends were 1 base for V and 5 bases for J; bases not matched to a gene: 4. The CDR3 length is 15 residues. CDR3 in amino acids: CASSLVIAGNNEQFF. DNA for the CDR3: TGTGCCAGCAGCTTAGTGATAGCGGGGAACAATGAGCAGTTCTTC. Using reference TRBV7-2 and TRBJ2-1 for the parts outside the CDR3, the full variable domain is GAGVSQSPSNKVTEKGKDVELRCDPISGHTALYWYRQSLGQGLEFLIYFQGNSAPDKSGLPSDRFSAERTGGSVSTLTIQRTQQEDSAVYLCASSLVIAGNNEQFFGPGTRLTVL.

For this clone: Distinct nucleotide sequences in the sample also encode this CDR3. This chain links TRBV6-1 with TRBJ2-7; TRBD1 matches 7 bases. Looked up from germline, CDR1 is MNHNS and CDR2 is SASEGT. The trim removed 3 bases at V and 2 bases at J, leaving 1 base unmatched. This CDR3 contains 13 residues. DNA for the CDR3: TGTGCCAGCAGTGATAGGGGGCCCTACGAGCAGTACTTC. Its translation is CASSDRGPYEQYF.

As regards this clone: The junction departs from the called germline gene at one end, perhaps through a read error. In the same sample, other DNA sequences code for this CDR3. This chain connects TRBV6-8 to TRBJ2-1; 14 nucleotides align to TRBD2. This CDR3 is built from 15 residues. The germline V gene encodes CDR1 MNHGY and CDR2 SAAAGT. In nucleotides, the CDR3 is TGTGCCAGTAGTTACGGGACTAGCGGGAGAACTGGGCAGTTCTTC. Translated, it gives CASSYGTSGRTGQFF.

The chain joins TRBV7-3 to TRBJ1-4; D not resolved. CDR1 is SGHTA, CDR2 FQGTGA, per germline. This CDR3 has 12 residues. Trimming pared 4 bases from V and 10 bases from J, leaving 10 bases between. This CDR3 is CASSYGEGKLFF. CDR3 coding DNA: TGTGCCAGCAGCTACGGGGAGGGAAAACTGTTTTTT. Full variable domain (rest looked up from reference TRBV7-3 and TRBJ1-4): GAGVSQTPSNKVTEKGKYVELRCDPISGHTALYWYRQSLGQGPEFLIYFQGTGAADDSGLPNDRFFAVRPEGSVSTLKIQRTERGDSAVYLCASSYGEGKLFFGSGTQLSVL.

V usage is TRBV30 and J usage is TRBJ2-4; possible D gene TRBD2, 6 bases. The CDR3 is made up of 11 amino acids. From germline, CDR1 is GTSNPN and CDR2 SVGIG (reference sequence). Trimming cost V 1 base and J 12 bases, with 10 bases left between them. CDR3 sequence reads: CAWSGPGAQYF. In DNA, the CDR3 is TGTGCCTGGAGTGGGCCGGGAGCTCAGTACTTC.

The V call is TRBV7-2, the J call TRBJ1-3; 8 bases agree with TRBD1. The CDR3 contains 17 residues. Germline V gene sequence: CDR1 SGHTA, CDR2 FQGNSA. V dropped 2 bases and J dropped 0; count of bases not matched to a gene: 6. CDR3 nucleotides: TGTGCCAGCAGCTTAAGGGGGACAGGACTCTCTGGAAACACCATATATTTT. It encodes CASSLRGTGLSGNTIYF.

V is TRBV15 and J is TRBJ1-2; D is perhaps TRBD1 (6 bases). The CDR3 sequence is 13 residues long. Germline CDR1 and CDR2: LNHNV and YYDKDF (reference sequence). Trimming pared 8 bases from V and 5 bases from J, leaving 15 bases between. The CDR3: CATSSTGGYGYTF. The CDR3 coding sequence is TGTGCCACCTCTTCGACAGGCGGTTATGGCTACACCTTC.

The chain links TRBV18 to TRBJ2-3, with TRBD2 matching 9 bases. After removal of 3 bases from V and 3 bases from J, the junction contained 4 bases not matched to a gene. CDR1 KGHSH and CDR2 LQKENI come from the germline V gene. CDR3 length equals 15 residues. The CDR3 sequence is CASSPSGLATDTQYF. CDR3 coding DNA: TGTGCCAGCTCACCGTCGGGACTAGCTACAGATACGCAGTATTTT.

The chain uses TRBV7-9 and TRBJ1-1; maybe TRBD1 (6 bases). Germline V gene sequence: CDR1 SEHNR, CDR2 FQNEAQ (reference sequence). The V end lost 6 bases, the J end lost 3 bases, and 11 bases lay between the germline ends. This CDR3 contains 13 residues. In DNA form, the CDR3 reads TGTGCCAGCAGTGGGGGGGCGCACACTGAAGCTTTCTTT. Its protein product is CASSGGAHTEAFF.

This clone was seen more than once but under ten times. The chain is built from TRBV30 and TRBJ1-1, with TRBD1 identical over 7 bases. Germline lookup yields CDR1 GTSNPN and CDR2 SVGIG (reference sequence). V dropped 0 bases and J dropped 2; count of bases not matched to a gene: 6. CDR3 length: 15 amino acids. This chain's CDR3 is CAWSVPAGGNTEAFF. In DNA form, the CDR3 reads TGTGCCTGGAGTGTACCCGCAGGGGGTAACACTGAAGCTTTCTTT.

The chain uses TRBV5-4 and TRBJ1-4; 7 bases are shared with TRBD1. The CDR3 runs to 14 residues. The V and J ends lost 4 bases and 8 bases, in that order; junction bases with no gene match: 8. Germline-derived CDR1 and CDR2 are SGHNT and YYREEE (reference sequence). For the CDR3, the DNA is TGTGCCAGCAGCGTGCGAACAGGGGAAGAAAAACTGTTTTTT. It translates to CASSVRTGEEKLFF.

The rearrangement links TRBV19 to TRBJ1-4; no clear D gene. Germline assignment: CDR1 LNHDA and CDR2 SQIVND (reference sequence). V was pared by 5 bases and J by 5 bases, with 27 bases between. CDR3 length: 19 amino acids. The CDR3 loop reads CASSVKGGRGRNLNEKLFF. For the CDR3, the DNA is TGTGCCAGTAGTGTTAAAGGAGGGCGCGGCAGGAACCTAAATGAAAAACTGTTTTTT.